Presented here are 24 T cell receptor beta chains from one specimen sequenced in a study of identical twins. TCRdb used MiXCR to reprocess the 5' RACE reads, holding one entry per CDR3 protein. The repertoire includes approximately 600,000 distinct CDR3 sequences, 7.1% of them detected once, and 1.6% sits in the top ten. These sequences were also reported in another study, on yellow fever vaccine responses in identical twins.

Input material: PBMCs. Receptors were obtained from a woman under 30 in good health.

In this sample, this clonotype turned up many times. This rearrangement joins TRBV12-3 or TRBV12-4 to TRBJ2-2; 9 nucleotides line up with TRBD2. This CDR3 has 16 amino acids. The ends lost 4 bases at V and 4 bases at J; junction bases unmatched: 7. CDR3 amino acids: CASSSAGGPGTGELFF. The CDR3, as DNA: TGTGCCAGCAGTTCCGCGGGGGGGCCTGGCACCGGGGAGCTGTTTTTT.

A few counts support this clonotype. The rearrangement joins TRBV3-1 to TRBJ2-3; D call uncertain. This CDR3 contains 15 residues. Trimming took 5 bases from V and 2 from J, leaving 14 bases between them. CDR1 is LGHDT, CDR2 YNNKEL, per germline (reference sequence). The CDR3, as DNA: TGTGCCAGCAGCAAACCCCCCGGTTACACAGATACGCAGTATTTT. Amino acid sequence: CASSKPPGYTDTQYF.

This clonotype showed up many times. The V and J genes are TRBV4-1 and TRBJ2-1, with unresolved D. Germline assignment: CDR1 MGHRA and CDR2 YSYEKL. Trimming took 4 bases from V and 9 from J, leaving 19 bases between them. This CDR3 is 15 amino acids long. The CDR3 DNA follows: TGCGCCAGCAGCCCAGACACCTTGGATGGCCTTGAGCAGTTCTTC. Amino acid sequence: CASSPDTLDGLEQFF.

This clonotype was counted ten times or more. The V and J genes are TRBV5-1 and TRBJ1-1; D is unresolved. This CDR3 is 15 amino acids long. Looked up from germline, CDR1 is SGHRS and CDR2 is YFSETQ. The V gene lost 2 bases and the J gene lost 1 base, with 12 bases spanning the gap. The DNA of the CDR3 is TGCGCCAGCAGCTTAACTTCTACACCGAACACTGAAGCTTTCTTT. Protein: CASSLTSTPNTEAFF.

In its sample, this clonotype was seen many times. The chain links TRBV5-1 to TRBJ2-3, with D maybe TRBD1 (6 bases). This CDR3 region has 16 residues. Germline lookup yields CDR1 SGHRS and CDR2 YFSETQ. V gave up 4 bases and J gave up 1 base, with 16 bases separating them. The CDR3 sequence: CASSARTGQRTDTQYF. The DNA for the CDR3 is TGCGCCAGCAGCGCCAGAACCGGACAGCGCACAGATACGCAGTATTTT.

The chain joins TRBV7-2 to TRBJ2-5; TRBD1 matches 7 bases. The CDR3 totals 15 residues. Germline assignment: CDR1 SGHTA and CDR2 FQGNSA. With 5 bases clipped from V and 9 bases from J, the junction kept 15 bases outside the gene matches. CDR3 nucleotides: TGTGCCAGCAGCCGTGAGGGACAGAACCTTGGGGCCCAGTACTTC. Translated: CASSREGQNLGAQYF.

There are many counts of this clonotype. V and J are TRBV20-1 and TRBJ1-1; weak D call: TRBD1 (5 bases). The V gene lost 1 base and the J gene lost 3 bases, with 12 bases spanning the gap. The germline CDR1 and CDR2 sequences are DFQATT and SNEGSKA (reference sequence). This CDR3 comprises 14 residues. This CDR3 is CSARVAGRDTEAFF. In nucleotides, the CDR3 is TGCAGTGCTAGAGTAGCAGGGAGGGACACTGAAGCTTTCTTT.

The genes are TRBV12-3 or TRBV12-4 and TRBJ2-1, with 12 bases fitting TRBD2. V dropped 2 bases and J dropped 8; count of bases not matched to a gene: 13. This CDR3 spans 18 amino acids. The chain's CDR3 is CASSLSTASGRDTDEQFF. The CDR3 region has the DNA TGTGCCAGCAGTTTAAGTACGGCTAGCGGGAGGGATACGGATGAGCAGTTCTTC.

There are many counts of this clonotype. V gene TRBV28 combines with J gene TRBJ2-3, with 11 bases fitting TRBD1. The V gene end was trimmed by 4 bases and the J gene end by 3 bases; junction bases not matched to a gene: 6. Germline V lookup: CDR1 MDHEN, CDR2 SYDVKM. The CDR3 covers 16 residues. The CDR3 DNA follows: TGTGCCAGCAGTTCGGGACAGGGGGGCACGACAGATACGCAGTATTTT. The encoded protein is CASSSGQGGTTDTQYF. Using reference TRBV28 and TRBJ2-3 for the parts outside the CDR3, the full variable domain is DVKVTQSSRYLVKRTGEKVFLECVQDMDHENMFWYRQDPGLGLRLIYFSYDVKMKEKGDIPEGYSVSREKKERFSLILESASTNQTSMYLCASSSGQGGTTDTQYFGPGTRLTVL.

This clonotype has a handful of counts. The chain recombines TRBV10-2 with TRBJ2-4, with a possible D match to TRBD1 (5 bases). The germline V and J ends were trimmed by 3 bases and 0 bases, with 12 bases remaining between them. Germline loops: CDR1 WSHSY, CDR2 SAAADI. The CDR3 has 16 amino acids. The CDR3 bases are TGCGCCAGCAGTGAAGGGGAAAGCTTAGCCAAAAACATTCAGTACTTC. It is translated as CASSEGESLAKNIQYF.

This clonotype was seen a handful of times. The V call is TRBV27, the J call TRBJ2-7; no definite D call. The V end lost 6 bases, the J end lost 3 bases, and 15 bases lay between the germline ends. Germline V gene sequence: CDR1 MNHEY, CDR2 SMNVEV (reference sequence). The CDR3 spans 14 residues. The DNA of the CDR3 is TGTGCCAGCAGCAAACAAGGGCTCAACTACGAGCAGTACTTC. It translates to CASSKQGLNYEQYF.

The sample holds a few counts of this clonotype. The chain uses TRBV14 and TRBJ2-4; D uncertain. Germline V gene sequence: CDR1 SGHDN, CDR2 FVKESK. CDR3 length equals 14 residues. Trimming stripped 3 bases from V and 2 bases from J, with 8 bases between. The CDR3 loop reads CASSQGWTKNIQYF. The CDR3 nucleotides are TGTGCCAGCAGCCAGGGGTGGACCAAAAACATTCAGTACTTC.

This clonotype was counted only a few times. The chain is built from TRBV29-1 and TRBJ2-5; D ambiguous. The germline V gene has CDR1 SQVTM and CDR2 ANQGSEA. The CDR3 spans 13 residues. V lost 3 bases to trimming and J lost 4 bases, with 12 bases between them. The CDR3 DNA reads as TGCAGCGTTGATCTGGCTACGGGAGAGACCCAGTACTTC. Translated: CSVDLATGETQYF.

The V gene is TRBV12-3 or TRBV12-4, the J gene TRBJ2-1, with 8 bases that match TRBD1. The CDR3 totals 16 residues. V lost 2 bases, J lost 4 bases, and 7 bases stayed unmatched. CDR3 nucleotides: TGTGCCAGCAGTTTAATACTTACAGGGGGGTACAATGAGCAGTTCTTC. It codes for CASSLILTGGYNEQFF.

The chain couples TRBV28 to TRBJ2-1; weak D call: TRBD2 (7 bases). Per the germline V gene, CDR1 is MDHEN and CDR2 is SYDVKM. This CDR3 region has 14 residues. The ends were cut back, 7 bases at V and 6 bases at J, with 16 bases in the middle. The CDR3 DNA is TGTGCCAGCACTCCCCCGGGGGGCCTCAATGAGCAGTTCTTC. Its translation: CASTPPGGLNEQFF.

This clonotype has at least ten counts. At one of its ends the junction is not consistent with the germline gene, which may arise from a read error. The rearrangement uses TRBV20-1 and TRBJ2-1, with no clear D. The CDR3 sequence is 14 residues long. CDR1 and CDR2 (germline): DFQATT, SNEGSKA (reference sequence). CDR3 amino acids: CSARDRLAYNEQFF. CDR3 sequence (DNA): TGCAGTGCCAGAGATCGGCTAGCCTACAATGAGCAGTTCTTC.

This clonotype has ten or more counts. This chain connects TRBV12-3 or TRBV12-4 to TRBJ2-7, with 10 bases identical to TRBD2. This CDR3 is built from 15 residues. After removal of 6 bases from V and 1 base from J, the junction contained 6 bases not matched to a gene. CDR3: CASSAFSGRSYEQYF. The CDR3 nucleotides are TGTGCCAGCAGCGCTTTTAGCGGGAGGTCCTACGAGCAGTACTTC.

CDR3 DNA: TGTGCCAGTAGTATTCACAGGGGACCCTACGAGCAGTACTTC. Its translation is CASSIHRGPYEQYF. The rearrangement joins TRBV19 to TRBJ2-7, with 7 nucleotides matching TRBD1. The CDR3 sequence is 14 residues long. J was trimmed by 2 bases and V by 3 bases; bases with no gene match: 4. Germline values: CDR1 LNHDA, CDR2 SQIVND (reference sequence). The complete variable domain, with remaining parts taken from reference TRBV19 and TRBJ2-7, reads DGGITQSPKYLFRKEGQNVTLSCEQNLNHDAMYWYRQDPGQGLRLIYYSQIVNDFQKGDIAEGYSVSREKKESFPLTVTSAQKNPTAFYLCASSIHRGPYEQYFGPGTRLTVT.

This chain uses TRBV3-1 with TRBJ1-6; the D gene is possibly TRBD1 (6 bases). Deletions cut 0 bases from V and 9 bases from J, with 12 bases between. Germline CDR1 reads LGHDT; CDR2 reads YNNKEL (reference sequence). The CDR3 has 15 amino acids. Written as DNA, the CDR3 is TGTGCCAGCAGCCAAGATGGGGGGCCGGGTTCACCCCTCCACTTT. This encodes CASSQDGGPGSPLHF.

This clonotype was detected only a few times. The chain combines TRBV11-3 with TRBJ2-7, with D perhaps TRBD1 or TRBD2 (5 bases each). CDR1 SGHNT and CDR2 YENEEA come from the germline V gene. The length of the CDR3 is 13 residues. V was trimmed by 2 bases and J by 7 bases, leaving 12 bases between them. This CDR3 is CASSLWGSGEQYF. CDR3 nucleotide sequence: TGTGCCAGCAGCTTATGGGGGTCCGGGGAGCAGTACTTC.

This clonotype was observed many times. This chain uses TRBV29-1 with TRBJ2-2; TRBD2 matches at 8 bases. The V segment lost 4 bases and the J segment 4 bases; nucleotides outside the gene matches: 8. Per germline, CDR1 SQVTM and CDR2 ANQGSEA. The CDR3 is made up of 15 amino acids. The CDR3 reads CSVGGLAGFTGELFF. CDR3 coding DNA: TGCAGCGTTGGGGGCCTAGCGGGCTTCACCGGGGAGCTGTTTTTT.

This clonotype was counted only a few times. J is TRBJ2-7 and V is TRBV11-3; the D gene is possibly TRBD2 (6 bases). The germline V and J ends were trimmed by 6 bases and 3 bases, with 9 bases remaining between them. The CDR3 has 12 amino acids. The germline V gene has CDR1 SGHNT and CDR2 YENEEA. CDR3 in amino acids: CASRRRGYEQYF. The CDR3 DNA reads as TGTGCCAGCAGGCGGCGGGGCTACGAGCAGTACTTC.

V usage is TRBV5-1 and J usage is TRBJ2-5, with 13 positions matching TRBD2. The junction had 1 base not matched to a gene; V was cut back by 4 bases and J by 1 base. The CDR3 totals 15 residues. Germline V gene sequence: CDR1 SGHRS, CDR2 YFSETQ. The CDR3 loop is CASSGTSGVQETQYF. The CDR3 coding sequence is TGCGCCAGCAGCGGGACTAGCGGGGTCCAAGAGACCCAGTACTTC.

The gene calls are TRBV12-3 or TRBV12-4 and TRBJ2-2, with 10 bases lining up with TRBD2. This CDR3 contains 18 residues. With V trimmed by 6 bases and J by 0 bases, 10 bases remained unmatched. CDR3 sequence reads: CASRILAGPVANTGELFF. Here the CDR3 DNA reads TGTGCCAGCAGAATACTAGCGGGACCGGTCGCGAACACCGGGGAGCTGTTTTTT.